Each of the 5 T cell receptor beta chains below was sequenced from the same sample in a study of cytomegalovirus exposure and HLA in healthy donors. Researchers ran the PCR with 60 Vbeta and 13 Jbeta primers. The data were produced by immunoSEQ multiplex PCR, yet TCRdb's version contains in-frame clones alone and is incomplete. The sample's table shows roughly 50,000 clones. Sequencing was performed on PBMCs. These receptors all stem from a woman between 40 and 50 years old in good health and CMV-seronegative.

The J gene is TRBJ1-5, the V gene TRBV4-1; D possibly corresponds to TRBD1 (5 bases). CDR1 and CDR2 (germline): MGHRA, YSYEKL. V lost 3 bases and J 0 bases, leaving 18 bases between the germline ends. CDR3 length: 18 residues. In DNA, the CDR3 is TGCGCCAGCAGCCATCCTACCCCGGGGGGAGATAGCAATCAGCCCCAGCATTTT. Protein product: CASSHPTPGGDSNQPQHF.

V gene TRBV4-1 combines with J gene TRBJ2-7, with 13 bases aligning to TRBD2. Germline CDR1 MGHRA, CDR2 YSYEKL. The V and J ends lost 5 bases and 3 bases, in that order; junction bases with no gene match: 13. The CDR3 consists of 18 residues. For the CDR3, the DNA is TGCGCCAGCAGCAGCTACCTAGGGACTAGCGGGGACTTCTACGAGCAGTACTTC. Amino acids: CASSSYLGTSGDFYEQYF.

The CDR3 region has the DNA TGCGCCAGCAGCCAAGATCAAGGGAGGGGGGAGCTGTTTTTT. It is translated as CASSQDQGRGELFF. The chain recombines TRBV4-3 with TRBJ2-2, with a possible D match to TRBD2 (6 bases). V was shortened by 0 bases and J by 8 bases, with 10 bases between the two germline ends. Germline-derived CDR1 and CDR2 are LGHNA and YSLEER. This CDR3 has 14 amino acids.

V usage is TRBV11-1 and J usage is TRBJ1-2, with D hard to call. CDR1 and CDR2 from the germline V gene are SGHAT and FQDESV (reference sequence). CDR3 length: 14 amino acids. Trimming stripped 5 bases from V and 8 bases from J, with 18 bases between. The CDR3 is CASSSETEIQGYTF. The CDR3 nucleotides are TGTGCCAGCAGCAGCGAAACGGAGATTCAGGGCTACACCTTC.

This sequence joins TRBV6-6 and TRBJ1-1; 9 positions match TRBD1. Germline V CDR1 and CDR2: MNHNY, SVGAGI (reference sequence). V trimming: 7 bases; J trimming: 5 bases; junction bases outside the gene matches: 5. This CDR3 comprises 13 residues. CDR3 nucleotides: TGTGCCAGCAAGGGACAGGGAGGGACTGAAGCTTTCTTT. Residues: CASKGQGGTEAFF.